This TCR beta chain is drawn from a study of T cells in Graves' hyperthyroidism and ophthalmopathy. Ten or more counts support this clonotype. The antigen is unknown. General observations from the study: With a median lead of around 6.7 months before onset, the model predicted ophthalmopathy.

Trimming shortened V by 2 bases and J by 12 bases, and 10 bases separated the two germline ends. CDR1 is KGHDR and CDR2 is SFDVKD in the germline V gene. The CDR3 contains 12 residues. Researchers took RNA transcripts and amplified the TCR beta CDR3 regions from them. An initial round of RT-PCR targeting the TCR CDR3 relied on the HTBI primer set. Via MiXCR, TCRdb re-called the multiplex PCR reads, giving one row per CDR3 protein. The table has about 500,000 distinct CDR3 sequences, approximately 16% seen once. The study left out patients who had uncontrolled infection, other autoimmune disease, pregnancy or lactation. Diagnoses rested on clinical symptoms, serum thyroxine and TRAb, thyroid ultrasound and orbital computed tomography. Out of around 10 ml of fresh peripheral blood came the PBMCs.

The specimen sequenced was blood. This TCR derives from a woman under 30 with Graves' hyperthyroidism. The J gene is TRBJ2-1, the V gene TRBV24-1; no clear D gene. Here the CDR3 DNA reads TGTGCCACCAGTGATTCCCCAGGTGGGCAGTTCTTC. This translates into CATSDSPGGQFF.